Sequencing of this T cell receptor beta chain was carried out in a study of blood T cells in healthy people across ages. Study results and limitations: Estimates of total diversity, which came from one million sequenced T cells, were considered to be underestimates.

Using a J-beta primer mix together with a sample-barcoded 5' primer, a second PCR was run for roughly 7 to 12 cycles. Paired-end reads containing CDR3 totaled no fewer than 3 million for each sample. In TCRdb, the 5' RACE reads were re-called with MiXCR into one record per CDR3 protein. This sample has around 1,800,000 distinct CDR3 sequences, with about 39% found just once. The CDR3 is 17 amino acids. V lost 1 base and J 1 base, leaving 17 bases between the germline ends. Germline V gene lookup returns CDR1 DFQATT and CDR2 SNEGSKA (reference sequence). Caucasian, healthy and from Russia, the donors were aged between roughly 6 and 95. As regards this clonotype: Its antigen is as yet unknown.

The V and J genes are TRBV20-1 and TRBJ1-5; D uncertain. This receptor was identified in a human donor in good health. The sequenced sample consisted of blood. CDR3 region: CSARVWLKGLSNQPQHF. CDR3 nucleotides: TGCAGTGCTAGAGTTTGGTTAAAGGGTTTGAGCAATCAGCCCCAGCATTTT.